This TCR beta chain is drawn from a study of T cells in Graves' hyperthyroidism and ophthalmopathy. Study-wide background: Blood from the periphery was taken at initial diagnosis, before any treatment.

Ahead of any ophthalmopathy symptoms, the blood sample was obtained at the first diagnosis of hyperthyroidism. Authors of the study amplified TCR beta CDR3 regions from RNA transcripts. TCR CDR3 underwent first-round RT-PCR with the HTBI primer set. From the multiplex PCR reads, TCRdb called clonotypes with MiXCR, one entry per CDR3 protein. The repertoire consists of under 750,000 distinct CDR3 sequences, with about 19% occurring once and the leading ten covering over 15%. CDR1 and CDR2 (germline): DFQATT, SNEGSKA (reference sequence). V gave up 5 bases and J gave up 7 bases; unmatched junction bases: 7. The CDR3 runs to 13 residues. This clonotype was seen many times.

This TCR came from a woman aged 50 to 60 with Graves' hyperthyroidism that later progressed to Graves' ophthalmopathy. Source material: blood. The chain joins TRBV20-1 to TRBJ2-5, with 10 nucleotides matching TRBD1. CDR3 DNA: TGCAGTGCTGGGACAGGGGCCCCGTGGACCCAGTACTTC. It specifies CSAGTGAPWTQYF.